Listed here are 13 T cell receptor beta chains from one sample, sequenced in a study of response to subunit inactivated influenza vaccine. TCRdb re-called the RT-PCR reads with MiXCR, one entry per CDR3 protein. The sample includes roughly 670,000 distinct CDR3 sequences, around 15% of them seen just once. The material sequenced was PBMCs from blood, taken less than 15 days before vaccination. The receptors here all came from a man aged 50-60 years who received an inactivated influenza vaccine.

V and J are TRBV20-1 and TRBJ2-5; D possibly corresponds to TRBD2 (6 bases). V was trimmed by 6 bases and J by 5 bases, leaving 13 bases between them. Germline lookup yields CDR1 DFQATT and CDR2 SNEGSKA (reference sequence). This CDR3 has 12 residues. The CDR3 DNA reads TGCAGTGCCCGGGACTTTCCCGAGACCCAGTACTTC. It codes for CSARDFPETQYF.

V and J are TRBV28 and TRBJ2-1; perhaps TRBD1 as D (5 bases). The length of the CDR3 is 15 residues. CDR1 is MDHEN, CDR2 SYDVKM, per germline. The V and J ends lost 3 bases and 5 bases respectively, with 14 bases between them. The DNA of the CDR3 is TGTGCCAGCAGTTTTCCAAGGGGTGGGGACAATGAGCAGTTCTTC. This gives the protein CASSFPRGGDNEQFF.

The gene calls are TRBV10-3 and TRBJ2-1, with 12 bases lining up with TRBD1. The ends lost 8 bases at V and 6 bases at J; junction bases unmatched: 8. CDR1 and CDR2 from the germline V gene are ENHRY and SYGVKD. CDR3 length: 15 residues. CDR3 sequence (DNA): TGTGCCATCTCTAAGGGACAGGGGGCTGTCAATGAGCAGTTCTTC. This codes for CAISKGQGAVNEQFF.

The chain recombines TRBV7-2 with TRBJ2-2; D is undetermined. The ends were cut back, 7 bases at V and 14 bases at J, with 14 bases in the middle. The CDR3 spans 11 residues. In germline, CDR1 is SGHTA, CDR2 FQGNSA. The CDR3 is CASTQGNILFF. CDR3 coding DNA: TGTGCCAGCACCCAAGGGAATATCCTGTTTTTT.

V and J are TRBV7-6 and TRBJ2-3, with 7 bases matching TRBD2. This CDR3 comprises 15 residues. Trimming at V came to 1 base and at J to 6 bases, leaving 7 bases not matched to a gene. CDR1 SGHVS and CDR2 FNYEAQ come from the germline V gene. This CDR3 reads CASSLGPGGVDTQYF. CDR3 sequence (DNA): TGTGCCAGCAGCTTAGGGCCGGGGGGTGTCGATACGCAGTATTTT.

CDR3 loop: CASSLVQGANQPQHF. The CDR3 DNA sequence: TGTGCCAGCAGTTTAGTGCAGGGGGCTAATCAGCCCCAGCATTTT. The chain employs TRBV27 and TRBJ1-5; 8 bases align to TRBD1. The CDR3 spans 15 residues. Germline V gene data show CDR1 as MNHEY and CDR2 as SMNVEV (reference sequence). J lost 4 bases, V lost 2 bases, and 4 bases had no gene match.

The V call is TRBV24-1, the J call TRBJ2-1; D remains ambiguous. The CDR3 has 17 amino acids. V dropped 3 bases and J dropped 0 bases, with 14 bases sitting between them. Germline loops: CDR1 KGHDR, CDR2 SFDVKD. CDR3: CATSDAGPSSSYNEQFF. The DNA of the CDR3 is TGTGCCACCAGTGATGCAGGCCCCTCGAGCTCCTACAATGAGCAGTTCTTC.

This clonotype was found a few times. The chain has TRBV4-3 and TRBJ2-5; the D gene is possibly TRBD2 (5 bases). Germline assignment: CDR1 LGHNA and CDR2 YSLEER. The ends were cut back, 1 base at V and 1 base at J, with 13 bases in the middle. The CDR3 covers 16 residues. CDR3 coding DNA: TGCGCCAGCAGCCAAGTTTGGAGCGGATTCCAAGAGACCCAGTACTTC. Translated, it gives CASSQVWSGFQETQYF.

The chain recombines TRBV20-1 with TRBJ2-7; tentative D call: TRBD2 (7 bases). The V end lost 3 bases, the J end lost 5 bases, and 17 bases lay between the germline ends. From germline, CDR1 is DFQATT and CDR2 SNEGSKA (reference sequence). This CDR3 region has 14 residues. The CDR3 reads CSARSFAGAHEQYF. In DNA form, the CDR3 reads TGCAGTGCTAGGTCTTTTGCGGGGGCCCACGAGCAGTACTTC.

This rearrangement joins TRBV4-2 to TRBJ2-7, with TRBD2 identical over 8 bases. The CDR3 has 15 residues. V was clipped by 3 bases and J by 2 bases; unmatched bases: 6. Germline CDR1 is LGHNA and CDR2 is YNFKEQ. The CDR3 region has the DNA TGTGCCAGCAGCCACGGGGGGGGGACCACCTACGAGCAGTACTTC. It translates to CASSHGGGTTYEQYF.

This chain joins TRBV12-3 or TRBV12-4 and TRBJ2-5, with TRBD1 matching over 7 bases. The CDR3 contains 14 residues. V lost 5 bases and J lost 7; bases outside the gene matches: 10. The CDR3 region is CASSPGTVHGTQYF. CDR3 sequence (DNA): TGTGCCAGCAGTCCCGGGACAGTCCACGGGACCCAGTACTTC.

This clonotype was counted a few times. The chain's CDR3 is CASSYRGQGARTEAFF. CDR3 bases: TGTGCCAGCAGTTACAGGGGGCAGGGGGCGCGAACTGAAGCTTTCTTT. The chain employs TRBV6-2 or TRBV6-3 and TRBJ1-1; 8 bases align to TRBD1. Germline V lookup: CDR1 MNHEY, CDR2 SVGEGT. The CDR3 runs to 16 residues. Trimming cost V 2 bases and J 5 bases; bases outside gene matches: 10.

The chain employs TRBV19 and TRBJ2-7; D is perhaps TRBD1 (6 bases). The CDR3 extends over 12 amino acids. The germline V gene has CDR1 LNHDA and CDR2 SQIVND (reference sequence). V was cut by 8 bases and J by 3 bases, with 11 bases left in between. Here the CDR3 reads CASGGNFYEQYF. CDR3 coding DNA: TGTGCCAGTGGGGGCAACTTCTACGAGCAGTACTTC.